Here is one TCR beta chain with its context. The sample holds one count of this clone. Its antigen remains undetermined. No clone much larger than this one lies a single base away; base qualities are absent. Whole blood was collected in K2EDTA tubes by collaborating institutions according to the institutions' own protocols. For TCRbeta analysis, collaborator samples were shipped as frozen whole blood, as isolated PBMCs, or as DNA extracted from either sample type. These data belong to a study of blood T cell repertoires in COVID-19 (dated by TCRdb to the early 2020s). For the study in its entirety: The collaborator samples originated in the United States, Italy and Spain and spanned the acute and convalescent phases of COVID-19. The prospective study material was composed of cDNA or gDNA derived from T cells, B-cell-depleted T cells, or PBMCs. Deeply sampled blood TCRbeta repertoires from subjects exposed to, actively infected with, or recovered from COVID-19 were included in the dataset. The repertoires were released in a freely available public database intended as a resource for research on the immune response to SARS-CoV-2. Samples were obtained from the ongoing ImmuneRACE study (first 160 participants) and from 1,000 to 1,500 subjects provided by 6 global collaborators. Sample metadata almost always included a de-identified subject ID, COVID-19 status, age in years and sex. Where available, HLA class I and class II types were obtained from metadata supplied by the sample provider rather than from assay-based typing. Findings and caveats that apply to the study as a whole: The quantity of clinical and demographic metadata differed by source and by participant and was supplied without curation.

TCRbeta CDR3 regions were amplified from genomic DNA using the immunoSEQ Assay, a bias-controlled multiplex PCR. The original pipeline was this. The number of nucleated cells in each sample was estimated by amplification of reference gene primers within the assay. To quantify the absolute abundance of each unique TCRbeta CDR3 rearrangement, sequence reads were collapsed and filtered. Productive Simpson clonality was computed per sample as the square root of Simpson's diversity index over productive rearrangements. TCRdb stores this immuneACCESS table with in-frame sequences only. Part of the clones is absent; in the studies checked, under half of the shortfall reflects unresolved V genes, and no reason is known for the rest. V, J and clone size are those of that table, while D and trimming were read from the DNA. The sample contains under 25,000 clones, roughly nine tenths of them found a single time. The ten largest clones capture 6% to 9% of the sample.

Trimming removed 0 bases from V and 11 bases from J; the gene matches leave 3 bases unexplained. There are 11 amino acids in the CDR3, from cysteine to phenylalanine inclusive. Only the CDR3 part of the read is kept: 33 bases, read in frame from the first base. In the germline V gene (reference sequence), CDR1 corresponds to DFQATT and CDR2 to SNEGSKA. Sequenced: peripheral blood. The TCR originated in a human donor with active COVID-19. The donor label of this sample is uncertain. The receptor chain draws on TRBV20-1 and TRBJ1-1, with TRBD1 matching 7 junction bases. The CDR3 loop reads CSARDPRGAFF. The nucleotide sequence reads TGCAGTGCTAGAGACCCCAGGGGGGCTTTCTTT.